The next 25 T cell receptor beta chains were all read from a single sample in a study of blood T cell repertoires in COVID-19. Assay: immunoSEQ multiplex PCR; the TCRdb copy retains only in-frame clones and omits some. The repertoire holds about half a million clones, 89% seen once, with around 0.92% in the top ten. Source material: peripheral blood. These receptors came from a man between 18 and 35 years old with COVID-19, enrolled during active disease.

The chain uses TRBV6-5 and TRBJ2-6, with D perhaps matching TRBD2 (5 bases). The V gene's germline CDR1 is MNHEY and CDR2 SVGAGI. Trimming cost V 7 bases and J 3 bases, with 10 bases left between them. The CDR3 loop spans 14 amino acids. The CDR3 coding sequence is TGTGCCAGCATGAGGGCGGGTGGGGCCAACGTCCTGACTTTC. Its protein product is CASMRAGGANVLTF.

The genes are TRBV7-8 and TRBJ1-1, with D perhaps matching TRBD1 (6 bases). The length of the CDR3 is 16 residues. V was cut by 1 base and J by 0 bases, with 12 bases left in between. The germline V gene has CDR1 SGHVS and CDR2 FQNEAQ. CDR3 nucleotide sequence: TGTGCCAGCAGCTTAGGTCAGGGGTACATGAACACTGAAGCTTTCTTT. This sequence encodes CASSLGQGYMNTEAFF.

The chain uses TRBV3-1 (or the pseudogene TRBV3-2) and TRBJ1-6; TRBD1 matches 7 bases. The CDR3 length is 14 residues. V dropped 3 bases and J dropped 10; count of bases not matched to a gene: 6. Looked up from germline, CDR1 is LGHDT and CDR2 is YNNKEL (reference sequence). CDR3 DNA: TGTGCCAGCAGCCAGACAGGGTTGGGGTCACCCCTCCACTTT. Translated: CASSQTGLGSPLHF.

The chain employs TRBV27 and TRBJ1-1; 7 nucleotides agree with TRBD1. J gave up 1 base and V 3 bases, and 2 bases lay outside the gene matches. Germline CDR1 reads MNHEY; CDR2 reads SMNVEV (reference sequence). CDR3 length: 14 amino acids. The CDR3 here is CASSFRGENTEAFF. In nucleotides, the CDR3 is TGTGCCAGCAGTTTCAGGGGGGAGAACACTGAAGCTTTCTTT.

V usage is TRBV27 and J usage is TRBJ2-7, with 11 bases lining up with TRBD2. The CDR3 spans 14 residues. The germline gives CDR1 MNHEY, CDR2 SMNVEV (reference sequence). V shed 3 bases and J 3 bases; nucleotides not matched to a gene: 1. CDR3: CASSLLAGGYEQYF. CDR3 bases: TGTGCCAGCAGTTTGCTAGCGGGGGGCTACGAGCAGTACTTC.

The chain is built from TRBV6-5 and TRBJ1-5; D is possibly TRBD1 (6 bases). Germline lookup yields CDR1 MNHEY and CDR2 SVGAGI. V lost 6 bases, J lost 4 bases, and 13 bases lay in between. The CDR3 is 14 amino acids. CDR3 sequence: CASRRRGGNQPQHF. Written as DNA, the CDR3 is TGTGCCAGCAGGCGCAGGGGAGGGAATCAGCCCCAGCATTTT.

This clone has at least ten counts. The chain recombines TRBV6-2 or TRBV6-3 with TRBJ2-3; TRBD2 matches 7 bases. Germline lookup yields CDR1 MNHEY and CDR2 SVGEGT. J was trimmed by 4 bases and V by 2 bases; bases with no gene match: 3. The CDR3 is 14 residues long. The CDR3 DNA reads as TGTGCCAGCAGTTACGGGGGGGAATCAGATACGCAGTATTTT. Translation gives CASSYGGESDTQYF.

The chain is built from TRBV11-2 and TRBJ2-3, with TRBD2 matching over 12 bases. The germline V gene encodes CDR1 SGHAT and CDR2 FQNNGV. V was clipped by 5 bases and J by 2 bases; unmatched bases: 8. The CDR3 is 17 residues long. The CDR3 reads CASSLNRLAGVTDTQYF. CDR3 bases: TGTGCCAGCAGCCTCAACCGACTAGCGGGAGTCACAGATACGCAGTATTTT.

The V and J genes are TRBV11-1 and TRBJ2-5; 9 nucleotides match TRBD1. J gave up 5 bases and V 5 bases, and 9 bases lay outside the gene matches. The CDR3 has 15 amino acids. CDR1 is SGHAT, CDR2 FQDESV, per germline (reference sequence). The CDR3 DNA sequence: TGTGCCAGCAGCCTTGGACAGGGGAAGAGGGAGACCCAGTACTTC. This encodes CASSLGQGKRETQYF.

The J gene is TRBJ1-1, the V gene TRBV12-3 or TRBV12-4; 9 bases map to TRBD1. V shed 1 base and J 6 bases; nucleotides not matched to a gene: 0. This CDR3 has 13 residues. In DNA, the CDR3 is TGTGCCAGCAGTTTAGGGACAGGGGCTGAAGCTTTCTTT. It specifies CASSLGTGAEAFF.

This clone was detected ten times or more. CDR3 in amino acids: CASSLSAPYYGYTF. The CDR3 DNA reads TGTGCCAGCAGTTTATCGGCCCCTTACTATGGCTACACCTTC. The rearrangement links TRBV27 to TRBJ1-2, with D unclear. From germline, CDR1 is MNHEY and CDR2 SMNVEV (reference sequence). Trimming cost V 0 bases and J 3 bases, with 8 bases left between them. This CDR3 is built from 14 residues.

The gene calls are TRBV19 and TRBJ2-7, with 7 bases lining up with TRBD2. Losses at the gene ends were 6 bases for V and 2 bases for J; bases not matched to a gene: 7. The CDR3 is made up of 14 amino acids. Germline CDR1 and CDR2: LNHDA and SQIVND (reference sequence). CDR3 region: CASRHRDYPYEQYF. DNA for the CDR3: TGTGCCAGTAGACACCGGGACTACCCCTACGAGCAGTACTTC.

The rearrangement uses TRBV15 and TRBJ1-1; 11 bases match TRBD1. CDR3 length equals 15 residues. Germline CDR1 is LNHNV and CDR2 is YYDKDF (reference sequence). After removal of 3 bases from V and 2 bases from J, the junction contained 2 bases not matched to a gene. In DNA form, the CDR3 reads TGTGCCACCAGCAGGGGACAGGGGGTAAACACTGAAGCTTTCTTT. Encoded protein: CATSRGQGVNTEAFF.

The chain couples TRBV19 to TRBJ1-5; D gene uncertain. V lost 3 bases, J lost 5 bases, and 14 bases lay in between. Germline V gene sequence: CDR1 LNHDA, CDR2 SQIVND (reference sequence). This CDR3 comprises 15 residues. CDR3 bases: TGTGCCAGTAGTATTTTTGTAGTCGGGGATCAGCCCCAGCATTTT. Its protein product is CASSIFVVGDQPQHF.

The chain recombines TRBV18 with TRBJ2-1; tentative D call: TRBD2 (6 bases). This CDR3 has 16 residues. Germline loops: CDR1 KGHSH, CDR2 LQKENI. Trimming removed 3 bases at V and 4 bases at J, with 16 bases between. The CDR3 region is CASSPLGGARYNEQFF. The CDR3 nucleotides are TGTGCCAGCTCACCCCTAGGAGGGGCGCGTTACAATGAGCAGTTCTTC.

V is TRBV29-1 and J is TRBJ2-7; the match to TRBD1 covers 7 bases. The CDR3 extends over 11 amino acids. The V segment lost 7 bases and the J segment 1 base; nucleotides outside the gene matches: 1. CDR1 and CDR2 (germline): SQVTM, ANQGSEA. Here the CDR3 DNA reads TGCAGCGGGGGACAGTCCTACGAGCAGTACTTC. Translating gives CSGGQSYEQYF.

The chain combines TRBV2 with TRBJ2-3, with 7 bases aligning to TRBD2. Germline values: CDR1 SNHLY, CDR2 FYNNEI. V shed 6 bases, J shed 1 base, and the junction held 10 bases outside the gene matches. This CDR3 has 16 residues. CDR3 DNA sequence: TGTGCCAGCAGGGCCCGTCGACTAGCAGGCACAGATACGCAGTATTTT. Residues: CASRARRLAGTDTQYF.

The rearrangement links TRBV19 to TRBJ2-7, with TRBD1 matching 9 bases. V trimming: 5 bases; J trimming: 3 bases; junction bases outside the gene matches: 8. Germline CDR1 LNHDA, CDR2 SQIVND (reference sequence). The CDR3 runs 15 residues. In DNA, the CDR3 is TGTGCCAGTAGTCCCGCCGGGACAGGGCGCTACGAGCAGTACTTC. This encodes CASSPAGTGRYEQYF.

The gene calls are TRBV5-4 and TRBJ1-4, with 7 nucleotides matching TRBD1. J gave up 4 bases and V 4 bases, and 7 bases lay outside the gene matches. The CDR3 contains 15 residues. The germline V gene has CDR1 SGHNT and CDR2 YYREEE (reference sequence). CDR3: CASSVRQGGNEKLFF. CDR3 sequence (DNA): TGTGCCAGCAGCGTGCGACAGGGTGGTAATGAAAAACTGTTTTTT.

The chain employs TRBV10-3 and TRBJ2-5; 9 bases line up with TRBD1. V was pared by 7 bases and J by 5 bases, with 14 bases of the junction left unmatched. Germline V lookup: CDR1 ENHRY, CDR2 SYGVKD. CDR3 size: 16 residues. The CDR3 spells CAIKPGQGILGETQYF. CDR3 bases: TGTGCCATCAAACCGGGACAGGGCATCCTCGGGGAGACCCAGTACTTC.

This clone was recorded once. CDR3 sequence reads: CASSPVGQATYEQYF. The CDR3 nucleotides are TGCGCCAGCAGCCCGGTGGGACAGGCGACCTACGAGCAGTACTTC. The genes are TRBV5-1 and TRBJ2-7; 8 positions agree with TRBD1. V shed 4 bases and J 2 bases; nucleotides not matched to a gene: 8. CDR3 length: 15 residues. CDR1 is SGHRS, CDR2 YFSETQ, per germline.

J is TRBJ1-2 and V is TRBV18; D remains unclear. Trimming cost V 1 base and J 7 bases, with 10 bases left between them. The germline V gene has CDR1 KGHSH and CDR2 LQKENI. The CDR3 runs to 13 residues. The CDR3 loop reads CASSPRGVSGYTF. The CDR3, as DNA: TGTGCCAGCTCACCACGGGGAGTTAGTGGCTACACCTTC.

The rearrangement uses TRBV2 and TRBJ2-7, with D maybe TRBD1 (5 bases). Germline V gene lookup returns CDR1 SNHLY and CDR2 FYNNEI. The CDR3 is 13 residues long. Trimming removed 7 bases from V and 7 bases from J, with 17 bases in between. CDR3 sequence (DNA): TGTGCCAGCAATTTCGACAGAAAATATGAGCAGTACTTC. As protein: CASNFDRKYEQYF.

This clone was counted between two and nine times. V and J are TRBV10-1 and TRBJ1-3, with a weak D call TRBD1 (5 bases). Trimming removed 4 bases at V and 2 bases at J, with 9 bases between. The V gene's germline CDR1 is WNHNN and CDR2 SYGVQD (reference sequence). The CDR3 is made up of 14 amino acids. CDR3 nucleotide sequence: TGCGCCAGCAGTGTGGTAGGGGCTGGAAACACCATATATTTT. This translates into CASSVVGAGNTIYF.

J is TRBJ2-5 and V is TRBV18; 9 bases are shared with TRBD2. This CDR3 region has 15 residues. J lost 0 bases, V lost 3 bases, and 2 bases had no gene match. The germline CDR1 and CDR2 sequences are KGHSH and LQKENI. CDR3 protein: CASSPTSGYQETQYF. The CDR3 DNA sequence: TGTGCCAGCTCACCGACTAGCGGTTACCAAGAGACCCAGTACTTC.